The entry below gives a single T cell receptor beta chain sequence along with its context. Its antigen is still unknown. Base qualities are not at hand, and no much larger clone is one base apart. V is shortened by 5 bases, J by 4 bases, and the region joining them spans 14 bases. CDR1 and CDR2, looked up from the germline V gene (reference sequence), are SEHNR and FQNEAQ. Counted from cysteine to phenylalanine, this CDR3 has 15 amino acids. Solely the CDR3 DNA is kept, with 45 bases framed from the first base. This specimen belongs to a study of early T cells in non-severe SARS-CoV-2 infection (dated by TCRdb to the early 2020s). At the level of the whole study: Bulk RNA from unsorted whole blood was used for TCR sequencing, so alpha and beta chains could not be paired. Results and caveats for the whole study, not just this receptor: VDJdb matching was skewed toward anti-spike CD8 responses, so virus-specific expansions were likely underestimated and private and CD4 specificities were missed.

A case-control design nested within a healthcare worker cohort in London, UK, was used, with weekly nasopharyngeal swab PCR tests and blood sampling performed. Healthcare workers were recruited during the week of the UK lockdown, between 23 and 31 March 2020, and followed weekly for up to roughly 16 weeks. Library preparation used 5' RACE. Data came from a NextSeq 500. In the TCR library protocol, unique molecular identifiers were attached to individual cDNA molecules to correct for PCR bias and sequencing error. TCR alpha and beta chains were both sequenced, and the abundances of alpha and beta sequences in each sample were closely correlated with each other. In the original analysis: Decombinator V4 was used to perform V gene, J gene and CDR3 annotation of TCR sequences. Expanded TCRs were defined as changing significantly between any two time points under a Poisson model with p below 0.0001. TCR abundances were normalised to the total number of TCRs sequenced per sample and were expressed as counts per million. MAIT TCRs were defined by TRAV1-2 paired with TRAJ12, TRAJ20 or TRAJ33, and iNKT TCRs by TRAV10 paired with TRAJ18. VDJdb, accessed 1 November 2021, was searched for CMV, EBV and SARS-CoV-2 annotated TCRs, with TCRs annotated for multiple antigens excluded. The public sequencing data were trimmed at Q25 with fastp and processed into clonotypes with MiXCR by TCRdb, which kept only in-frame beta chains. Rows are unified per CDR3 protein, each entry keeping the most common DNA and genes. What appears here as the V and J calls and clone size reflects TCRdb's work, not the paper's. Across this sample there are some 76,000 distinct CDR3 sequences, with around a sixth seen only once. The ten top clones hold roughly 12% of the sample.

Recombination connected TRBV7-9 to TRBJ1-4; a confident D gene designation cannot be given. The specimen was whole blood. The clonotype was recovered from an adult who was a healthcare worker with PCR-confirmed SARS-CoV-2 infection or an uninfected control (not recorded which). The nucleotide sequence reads TGTGCCAGCAGCAACTCCGGGATGGTTAATGAAAAACTGTTTTTT. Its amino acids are CASSNSGMVNEKLFF.